The 32 T cell receptor beta chains reported below all come from one sample, sequenced in a study of blood T cell repertoires in COVID-19. Data came from immunoSEQ multiplex PCR; TCRdb stores just in-frame clones and leaves some out. Of about 240,000 clones in the sample, roughly nine tenths are singletons; the top ten hold roughly a tenth. The sequenced sample consisted of peripheral blood. These receptors originate from a woman aged 45-60 years with COVID-19, enrolled during active disease.

The rearrangement links TRBV27 to TRBJ2-3, with 7 bases fitting TRBD2. Germline V lookup: CDR1 MNHEY, CDR2 SMNVEV (reference sequence). Germline trimming cut 9 bases from V and 0 bases from J; bases unmatched to any gene: 6. The CDR3 spans 14 residues. The DNA of the CDR3 is TGTGCCAGTAGGCGGGGGTTTAGCACAGATACGCAGTATTTT. It translates to CASRRGFSTDTQYF.

This clone was detected only a few times. CDR3 amino acids: CAISDSNYGYTF. In DNA, the CDR3 is TGTGCCATCAGTGACAGTAACTATGGCTACACCTTC. The V call is TRBV10-3, the J call TRBJ1-2; D is ambiguous. This CDR3 has 12 residues. Germline assignment: CDR1 ENHRY and CDR2 SYGVKD. The V gene lost 3 bases and the J gene lost 1 base, with 3 bases spanning the gap.

This chain uses TRBV9 with TRBJ1-1; no clear D. Trimming removed 4 bases from V and 1 base from J, with 8 bases in between. In germline, CDR1 is SGDLS, CDR2 YYNGEE. CDR3 length: 13 amino acids. In DNA form, the CDR3 reads TGTGCCAGCAGCCCCCGCGGGAACACTGAAGCTTTCTTT. This codes for CASSPRGNTEAFF.

The chain carries TRBV2 and TRBJ2-3; TRBD2 agrees at 12 bases. Germline-derived CDR1 and CDR2 are SNHLY and FYNNEI. The CDR3 runs 15 residues. Trimming took 5 bases from V and 5 from J; bases not matched to a gene: 5. CDR3 sequence: CASSPLAGGGDTQYF. CDR3 nucleotide sequence: TGTGCCAGCAGTCCCCTAGCGGGGGGGGGAGATACGCAGTATTTT.

The rearrangement uses TRBV6-2 or TRBV6-3 and TRBJ1-1; D remains ambiguous. The CDR3 has 14 amino acids. Trimming shortened V by 6 bases and J by 1 base, and 12 bases separated the two germline ends. Germline V gives CDR1 MNHEY, CDR2 SVGEGT. The CDR3 nucleotides read TGTGCCAGCAGCCCGAGGGAAGGGAACACTGAAGCTTTCTTT. Translated, it gives CASSPREGNTEAFF.

J is TRBJ1-6 and V is TRBV30; D gene uncertain. V gave up 3 bases and J gave up 0 bases, with 12 bases separating them. CDR1 GTSNPN and CDR2 SVGIG come from the germline V gene (reference sequence). The CDR3 runs 16 residues. The CDR3 sequence: CAWRLGGSSYNSPLHF. The CDR3, as DNA: TGTGCCTGGAGACTAGGTGGGAGCTCCTATAATTCACCCCTCCACTTT.

The rearrangement uses TRBV6-5 and TRBJ1-3; D is possibly TRBD1 (5 bases). The germline V gene has CDR1 MNHEY and CDR2 SVGAGI. V was shortened by 4 bases and J by 0 bases, with 7 bases between the two germline ends. This CDR3 has 14 residues. Here the CDR3 DNA reads TGTGCCAGCAGTTCACAGGACTCTGGAAACACCATATATTTT. Protein: CASSSQDSGNTIYF.

The V call is TRBV7-3, the J call TRBJ2-2, with 9 positions matching TRBD1. This CDR3 is built from 14 residues. The germline V gene encodes CDR1 SGHTA and CDR2 FQGTGA. With V trimmed by 8 bases and J by 6 bases, 7 bases remained unmatched. This chain's CDR3 is CASQQTGGPGELFF. CDR3 nucleotides: TGTGCCAGCCAACAGACAGGGGGTCCCGGGGAGCTGTTTTTT.

This clone was found a few times. The rearrangement links TRBV10-3 to TRBJ2-3; D gene unclear. The germline gives CDR1 ENHRY, CDR2 SYGVKD. The CDR3 sequence is 12 residues long. V was clipped by 5 bases and J by 0 bases, with 3 bases between them. Written as DNA, the CDR3 is TGTGCCATCAGTCCTAGCACAGATACGCAGTATTTT. It is translated as CAISPSTDTQYF.

This chain connects TRBV6-2 or TRBV6-3 to TRBJ1-1; D perhaps matches TRBD1 (6 bases). The germline V gene encodes CDR1 MNHEY and CDR2 SVGEGT. CDR3 size: 13 residues. The V and J ends lost 1 base and 10 bases respectively, with 13 bases between them. The CDR3 DNA reads as TGTGCCAGCAGTTACTGGCAGGGGAGAGGAGCTTTCTTT. It yields the protein CASSYWQGRGAFF.

V usage is TRBV6-5 and J usage is TRBJ1-1; perhaps TRBD1 as D (5 bases). With 5 bases removed from V and 3 bases from J, the gap between germline ends came to 7 bases. The CDR3 consists of 12 residues. The germline V gene encodes CDR1 MNHEY and CDR2 SVGAGI. CDR3 sequence: CASSRGYTEAFF. The CDR3 nucleotides are TGTGCCAGCAGTAGGGGTTACACTGAAGCTTTCTTT.

About this clone itself: One end of the junction does not line up with germline, which may come from a read error. CDR3 bases: TGTGCCAGCAGCGTAGAGACCCCCCCTAGTCTCTTCACAAATACGCAGTATTTT. It encodes CASSVETPPSLFTNTQYF. V is TRBV9 and J is TRBJ2-3; D gene unclear. The CDR3 spans 18 residues. CDR1 is SGDLS and CDR2 is YYNGEE in the germline V gene.

The chain has TRBV3-1 (or the pseudogene TRBV3-2) and TRBJ2-1; 7 bases map to TRBD2. This CDR3 has 14 amino acids. Trimming removed 6 bases from V and 8 bases from J; junction bases left unmatched: 10. In germline, CDR1 is LGHDT, CDR2 YNNKEL (reference sequence). For the CDR3, the DNA is TGTGCCAGCAGTCAACCGGGGGGTCACGATGAGCAGTTCTTC. Its protein product is CASSQPGGHDEQFF.

The rearrangement links TRBV7-2 to TRBJ1-4, with 7 positions matching TRBD1. CDR1 is SGHTA, CDR2 FQGNSA, per germline. The trim removed 1 base at V and 8 bases at J, leaving 4 bases unmatched. The CDR3 spans 14 residues. The CDR3 is CASSLGQGGEKLFF. The CDR3 DNA is TGTGCCAGCAGCTTAGGACAGGGCGGAGAAAAACTGTTTTTT.

The chain combines TRBV15 with TRBJ1-6; TRBD1 matches at 10 bases. V shed 2 bases, J shed 7 bases, and the junction held 2 bases outside the gene matches. This CDR3 has 15 residues. Germline CDR1 and CDR2: LNHNV and YYDKDF (reference sequence). The CDR3 coding sequence is TGTGCCACCAGCAGAAGGACAGGGGGAAATTCACCCCTCCACTTT. Translated: CATSRRTGGNSPLHF.

V is TRBV7-2 and J is TRBJ2-2; possibly TRBD2 for D (6 bases). Germline V CDR1 and CDR2: SGHTA, FQGNSA. The ends were cut back, 5 bases at V and 0 bases at J, with 19 bases in the middle. This CDR3 spans 18 amino acids. CDR3 bases: TGTGCCAGCAGCGGGGGGACCGCCCGAGTTACGAACACCGGGGAGCTGTTTTTT. It yields the protein CASSGGTARVTNTGELFF.

The V call is TRBV6-5, the J call TRBJ1-2; D remains unclear. This CDR3 has 12 amino acids. Trimming took 6 bases from V and 8 from J, leaving 13 bases between them. Germline-derived CDR1 and CDR2 are MNHEY and SVGAGI. The CDR3 sequence: CASRWLAGGYTF. The CDR3 nucleotides read TGTGCCAGCAGATGGCTAGCTGGAGGCTACACCTTC.

This clone has just one count. The chain links TRBV5-1 to TRBJ2-3; D uncertain. Germline values: CDR1 SGHRS, CDR2 YFSETQ. The CDR3 extends over 12 amino acids. Deletions cut 1 base from V and 4 bases from J, with 4 bases between. The CDR3 reads CASSLLADTQYF. Here the CDR3 DNA reads TGCGCCAGCAGCTTGTTAGCAGATACGCAGTATTTT.

This chain joins TRBV12-5 and TRBJ2-7; TRBD1 matches at 8 bases. V trimming: 2 bases; J trimming: 7 bases; junction bases outside the gene matches: 4. CDR3 size: 13 residues. The germline V gene encodes CDR1 LGHNT and CDR2 FRNRAP. The CDR3: CASGLTTGGEQYF. The CDR3 nucleotides read TGTGCTAGTGGTTTGACTACAGGGGGAGAGCAGTACTTC.

The chain uses TRBV19 and TRBJ1-1; tentatively, D is TRBD1 (5 bases). The germline V and J ends were trimmed by 3 bases and 3 bases, with 8 bases remaining between them. The CDR3 loop spans 13 amino acids. Germline V gene lookup returns CDR1 LNHDA and CDR2 SQIVND (reference sequence). CDR3 loop: CASSIRQYTEAFF. CDR3 coding DNA: TGTGCCAGTAGTATCCGACAGTACACTGAAGCTTTCTTT.

The chain joins TRBV29-1 to TRBJ2-1; 15 bases line up with TRBD2. CDR1 and CDR2 (germline): SQVTM, ANQGSEA. The CDR3 contains 15 residues. After removal of 4 bases from V and 7 bases from J, the junction contained 5 bases not matched to a gene. The CDR3 nucleotides read TGCAGCGTTGCATTCGGACTAGCGGGGGGGAATGAGCAGTTCTTC. Translating gives CSVAFGLAGGNEQFF.

This clone was observed a single time. V is TRBV7-9 and J is TRBJ1-6; D is undetermined. Germline lookup yields CDR1 SEHNR and CDR2 FQNEAQ (reference sequence). The V and J ends lost 1 base and 6 bases respectively, with 10 bases between them. CDR3 length: 15 amino acids. CDR3 amino acids: CASSLGPGFNSPLHF. Written as DNA, the CDR3 is TGTGCCAGCAGCTTAGGTCCGGGTTTTAATTCACCCCTCCACTTT.

J is TRBJ1-1 and V is TRBV13; perhaps TRBD1 as D (5 bases). CDR3 length equals 15 residues. Germline-derived CDR1 and CDR2 are PRHDT and FYEKMQ (reference sequence). Deletions cut 5 bases from V and 4 bases from J, with 17 bases between. The DNA for the CDR3 is TGTGCCAGCAGCCTCAGACAGACCACGTCCACTGAAGCTTTCTTT. Encoded protein: CASSLRQTTSTEAFF.

The chain is built from TRBV19 and TRBJ2-7; D is unresolved. The germline V and J ends were trimmed by 3 bases and 1 base, with 7 bases remaining between them. CDR3 size: 13 residues. Germline-derived CDR1 and CDR2 are LNHDA and SQIVND (reference sequence). This chain's CDR3 is CASSIQDSYEQYF. In DNA, the CDR3 is TGTGCCAGTAGTATCCAGGATTCCTACGAGCAGTACTTC.

A few counts support this clone. The V call is TRBV15, the J call TRBJ2-3; 9 bases are shared with TRBD2. Germline trimming cut 1 base from V and 1 base from J; bases unmatched to any gene: 3. From germline, CDR1 is LNHNV and CDR2 YYDKDF (reference sequence). CDR3 size: 16 residues. The CDR3 coding sequence is TGTGCCACCAGCAGAGTAATAGCGGGGGGCACAGATACGCAGTATTTT. This encodes CATSRVIAGGTDTQYF.

CDR3 nucleotide sequence: TGTGCCAGCAGCCAAGAGGCAGGATCTTACACAGATACGCAGTATTTT. Translated: CASSQEAGSYTDTQYF. V gene TRBV3-1 (or the pseudogene TRBV3-2) combines with J gene TRBJ2-3, with D unresolved. The ends were cut back, 0 bases at V and 2 bases at J, with 12 bases in the middle. This CDR3 has 16 amino acids. Germline CDR1 LGHDT, CDR2 YNNKEL (reference sequence).

The rearrangement joins TRBV3-1 (or the pseudogene TRBV3-2) to TRBJ2-4; TRBD1 might be the D (5 bases). The germline CDR1 and CDR2 sequences are LGHDT and YNNKEL (reference sequence). There are 13 residues in the CDR3. Trimming cost V 3 bases and J 6 bases, with 9 bases left between them. The CDR3 loop is CASSHPDRNIQYF. The CDR3 DNA reads as TGTGCCAGCAGCCACCCCGACAGAAACATTCAGTACTTC.

This clone showed up just once. Other DNA sequences in this specimen translate into the identical CDR3. V and J are TRBV7-2 and TRBJ1-1; D not resolved. V was shortened by 1 base and J by 1 base, with 7 bases between the two germline ends. This CDR3 is 14 amino acids long. Germline V gives CDR1 SGHTA, CDR2 FQGNSA. CDR3 region: CASSLVPGNTEAFF. In nucleotides, the CDR3 is TGTGCCAGCAGCTTAGTACCGGGGAACACTGAAGCTTTCTTT.

The chain combines TRBV27 with TRBJ2-4; 7 bases fit TRBD2. J lost 4 bases, V lost 5 bases, and 11 bases had no gene match. Germline assignment: CDR1 MNHEY and CDR2 SMNVEV (reference sequence). The CDR3 runs 16 residues. CDR3 nucleotides: TGTGCCAGCAGTCTTAGCCGGGGGGTGTTTAAAAACATTCAGTACTTC. Protein sequence: CASSLSRGVFKNIQYF.

This sequence joins TRBV29-1 and TRBJ2-3; weak D call: TRBD2 (6 bases). The V and J ends lost 5 bases and 5 bases respectively, with 14 bases between them. Germline V gene sequence: CDR1 SQVTM, CDR2 ANQGSEA. The length of the CDR3 is 13 residues. The CDR3 nucleotides read TGCAGCGTTTGGAGGACGGGACTAGATACGCAGTATTTT. Amino acids: CSVWRTGLDTQYF.

The genes are TRBV4-1 and TRBJ2-1; 8 nucleotides agree with TRBD2. Germline-derived CDR1 and CDR2 are MGHRA and YSYEKL. Unmatched junction bases numbered 6, after V lost 4 bases and J lost 1 base. CDR3 length equals 16 residues. The CDR3 DNA is TGCGCCAGCAGCCCGACCGGGACTAGATCCTACAATGAGCAGTTCTTC. Protein product: CASSPTGTRSYNEQFF.

The chain links TRBV4-3 to TRBJ1-1; D perhaps matches TRBD1 (6 bases). Germline V gene sequence: CDR1 LGHNA, CDR2 YSLEER. Trimming removed 0 bases at V and 4 bases at J, with 18 bases between. The CDR3 is made up of 17 amino acids. This chain's CDR3 is CASSQDRGGGASTEAFF. The CDR3 DNA reads TGCGCCAGCAGCCAAGATCGGGGCGGGGGGGCGAGCACTGAAGCTTTCTTT.